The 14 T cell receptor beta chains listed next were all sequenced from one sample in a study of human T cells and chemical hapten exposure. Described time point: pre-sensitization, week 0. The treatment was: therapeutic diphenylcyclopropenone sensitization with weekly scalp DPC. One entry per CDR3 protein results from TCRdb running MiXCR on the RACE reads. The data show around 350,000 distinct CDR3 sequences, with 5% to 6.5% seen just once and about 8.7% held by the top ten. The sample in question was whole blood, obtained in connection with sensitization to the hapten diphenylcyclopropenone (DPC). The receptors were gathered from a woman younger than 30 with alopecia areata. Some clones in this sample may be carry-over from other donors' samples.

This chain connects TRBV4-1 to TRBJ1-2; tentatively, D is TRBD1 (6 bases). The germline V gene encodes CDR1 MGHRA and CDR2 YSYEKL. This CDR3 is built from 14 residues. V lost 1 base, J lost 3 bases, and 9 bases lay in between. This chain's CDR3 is CASSQGQVYYGYTF. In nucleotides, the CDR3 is TGCGCCAGCAGCCAAGGACAGGTCTACTATGGCTACACCTTC.

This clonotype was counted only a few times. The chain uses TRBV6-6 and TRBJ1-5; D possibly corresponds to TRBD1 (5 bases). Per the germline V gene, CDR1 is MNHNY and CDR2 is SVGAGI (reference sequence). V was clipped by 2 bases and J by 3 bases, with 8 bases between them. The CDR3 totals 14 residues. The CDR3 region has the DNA TGTGCCAGCAGTTACGAGGGGCCCAATCAGCCCCAGCATTTT. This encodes CASSYEGPNQPQHF.

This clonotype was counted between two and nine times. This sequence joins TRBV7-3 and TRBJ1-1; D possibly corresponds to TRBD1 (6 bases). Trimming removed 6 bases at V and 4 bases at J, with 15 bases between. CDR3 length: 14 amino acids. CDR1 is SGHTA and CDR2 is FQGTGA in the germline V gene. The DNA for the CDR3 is TGTGCCAGCAGTGACGGTTCAGGGGCCACTGAAGCTTTCTTT. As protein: CASSDGSGATEAFF.

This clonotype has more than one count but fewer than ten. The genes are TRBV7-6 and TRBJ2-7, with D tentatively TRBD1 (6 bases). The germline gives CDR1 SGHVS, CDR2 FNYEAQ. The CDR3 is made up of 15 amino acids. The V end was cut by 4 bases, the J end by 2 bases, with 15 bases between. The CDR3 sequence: CASSSRDKGTYEQYF. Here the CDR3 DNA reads TGTGCCAGCAGCTCTCGGGACAAGGGAACCTACGAGCAGTACTTC.

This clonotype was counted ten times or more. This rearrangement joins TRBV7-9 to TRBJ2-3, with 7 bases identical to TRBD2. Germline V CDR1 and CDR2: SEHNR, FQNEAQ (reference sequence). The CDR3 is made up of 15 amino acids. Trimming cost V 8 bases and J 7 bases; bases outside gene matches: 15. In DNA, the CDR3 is TGTGCCAGCTCTTCGGGGAGGGCCACACAATATACGCAGTATTTT. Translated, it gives CASSSGRATQYTQYF.

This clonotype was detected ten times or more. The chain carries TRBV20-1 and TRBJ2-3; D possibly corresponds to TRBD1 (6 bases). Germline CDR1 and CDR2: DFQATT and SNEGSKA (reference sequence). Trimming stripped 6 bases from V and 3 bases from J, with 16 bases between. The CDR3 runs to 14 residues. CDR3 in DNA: TGCAGTGCCCTGGGCAGGGGTAGTACAGATACGCAGTATTTT. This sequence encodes CSALGRGSTDTQYF.

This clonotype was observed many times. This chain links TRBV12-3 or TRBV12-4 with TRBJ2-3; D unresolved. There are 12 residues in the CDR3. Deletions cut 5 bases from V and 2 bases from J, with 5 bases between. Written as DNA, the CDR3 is TGTGCCAGCAGTGAGGTCACAGATACGCAGTATTTT. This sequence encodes CASSEVTDTQYF.

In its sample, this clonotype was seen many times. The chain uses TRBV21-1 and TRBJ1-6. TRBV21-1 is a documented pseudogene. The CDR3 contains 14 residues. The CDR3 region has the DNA TGTGCCAGCAGTCCCCGCCAGGGAGGATCACCCCTCCACTTT. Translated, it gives CASSPRQGGSPLHF.

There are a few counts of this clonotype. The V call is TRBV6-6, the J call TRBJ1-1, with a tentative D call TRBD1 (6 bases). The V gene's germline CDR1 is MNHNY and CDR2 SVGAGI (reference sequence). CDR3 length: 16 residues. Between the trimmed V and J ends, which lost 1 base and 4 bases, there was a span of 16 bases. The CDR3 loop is CASSYFSQGSGTEAFF. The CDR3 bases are TGTGCCAGCAGTTACTTTTCACAGGGATCGGGCACTGAAGCTTTCTTT.

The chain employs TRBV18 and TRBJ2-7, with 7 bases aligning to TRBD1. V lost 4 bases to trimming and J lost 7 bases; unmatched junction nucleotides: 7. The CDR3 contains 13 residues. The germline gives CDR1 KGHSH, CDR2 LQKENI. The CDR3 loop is CASSLQGSGEQYF. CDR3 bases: TGTGCCAGCTCACTACAGGGGTCCGGAGAGCAGTACTTC.

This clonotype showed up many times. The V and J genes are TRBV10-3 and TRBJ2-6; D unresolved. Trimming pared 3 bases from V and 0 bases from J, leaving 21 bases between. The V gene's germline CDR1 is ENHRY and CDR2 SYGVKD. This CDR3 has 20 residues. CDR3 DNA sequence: TGTGCCATCAGTGACCAACCCGGACGGATTCTGAGCTCTGGGGCCAACGTCCTGACTTTC. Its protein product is CAISDQPGRILSSGANVLTF.

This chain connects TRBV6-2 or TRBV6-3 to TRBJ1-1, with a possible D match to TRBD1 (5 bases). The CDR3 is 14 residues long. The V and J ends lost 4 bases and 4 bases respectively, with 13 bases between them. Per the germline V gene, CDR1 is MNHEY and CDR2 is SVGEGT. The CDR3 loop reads CASSSPGAVTEAFF. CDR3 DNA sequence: TGTGCCAGCAGTTCCCCCGGGGCCGTCACTGAAGCTTTCTTT.

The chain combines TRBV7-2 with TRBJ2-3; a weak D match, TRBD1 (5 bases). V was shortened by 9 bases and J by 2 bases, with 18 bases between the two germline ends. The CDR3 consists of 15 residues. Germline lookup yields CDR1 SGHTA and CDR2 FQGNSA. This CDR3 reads CASTLLGQDTDTQYF. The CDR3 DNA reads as TGTGCCAGTACCCTATTGGGGCAAGACACAGATACGCAGTATTTT.

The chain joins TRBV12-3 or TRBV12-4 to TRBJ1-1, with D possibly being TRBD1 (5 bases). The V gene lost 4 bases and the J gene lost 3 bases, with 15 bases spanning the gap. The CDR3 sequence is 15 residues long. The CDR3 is CASSWGGGRYTEAFF. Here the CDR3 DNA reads TGTGCCAGCAGTTGGGGGGGAGGACGTTACACTGAAGCTTTCTTT.